This T cell receptor beta chain stems from a study of T cell repertoires in ileal Crohn's disease. Study overall: Operated complications were stricturing disease (approximately 61%) and penetrating disease (approximately 39%).

TCRdb keeps only in-frame clones here, not all; method: immunoSEQ multiplex PCR. The profile covers a few thousand clones, with roughly 93% appearing a single time and 5% taken by the ten largest. Per the germline V gene, CDR1 is MNHNS and CDR2 is SASEGT. The CDR3 is 16 residues long. V was trimmed by 2 bases and J by 0 bases, leaving 11 bases between them. Adults with ileal or ileocolonic Crohn's disease and an indication for resection were eligible. The material sequenced was ileal tissue. The clonotype originates from an adult with Crohn's disease. The chain joins TRBV6-1 to TRBJ1-3; perhaps TRBD1 as D (5 bases). The CDR3 protein is CASSEWADSSGNTIYF. CDR3 DNA sequence: TGTGCCAGCAGTGAATGGGCCGACAGCTCTGGAAACACCATATATTTT.